This entry lists 21 T cell receptor beta chains sequenced from one sample in a study of blood T cell repertoires in COVID-19 (TCRdb year 2020). The method behind the library was the immunoSEQ multiplex PCR assay. Held by TCRdb, this immuneACCESS table contains in-frame sequences only and omits some clones. Under half of the omission traces to an unresolved V gene where checked; the cause of the rest is unknown. Here the sample has about 200,000 clones; around 81% occur a single time. The ten largest clones add up to 13% of the sample. The sample taken for sequencing was peripheral blood. All receptors come from a human donor in a cohort sampled during active COVID-19.

The CDR3 sequence is CASSWTGGPPGELFF. The CDR3 region has the DNA TGTGCCAGCAGCTGGACCGGGGGTCCCCCCGGGGAGCTGTTTTTT. The V call is TRBV7-9, the J call TRBJ2-2, with D possibly TRBD2 on 6 matching bases. V lost 4 bases to trimming and J lost 6 bases, with 15 bases between them. Germline lookup yields CDR1 SEHNR and CDR2 FQNEAQ (reference sequence). CDR3 size: 15 residues.

J is TRBJ2-7 and V is TRBV2; 7 bases match TRBD2. Germline loops: CDR1 SNHLY, CDR2 FYNNEI. This CDR3 spans 14 amino acids. The V gene end was trimmed by 3 bases and the J gene end by 6 bases; junction bases not matched to a gene: 8. The CDR3 sequence is CASSEGGRPGEQYF. CDR3 DNA sequence: TGTGCCAGCAGTGAGGGGGGGAGACCTGGCGAGCAGTACTTC.

The chain carries TRBV11-2 and TRBJ2-3; D is perhaps TRBD1 (5 bases). The CDR3 spans 15 residues. Trimming took off 3 bases at V and 1 base at J, with 11 bases between the two ends. Germline V gene data show CDR1 as SGHAT and CDR2 as FQNNGV. In DNA form, the CDR3 reads TGTGCCAGCAGCTTCCCGTGGGGCCGCACAGATACGCAGTATTTT. It codes for CASSFPWGRTDTQYF.

This chain uses TRBV27 with TRBJ2-1, with 9 bases identical to TRBD1. The V segment lost 3 bases and the J segment 8 bases; nucleotides outside the gene matches: 8. CDR3 length: 15 amino acids. The germline gives CDR1 MNHEY, CDR2 SMNVEV (reference sequence). The CDR3, as DNA: TGTGCCAGCAGTTTGTGGGACAGGGATGGTTATGAGCAGTTCTTC. The encoded protein is CASSLWDRDGYEQFF.

The V gene is TRBV5-4, the J gene TRBJ1-4, with 10 bases identical to TRBD1. CDR3 size: 15 residues. V lost 3 bases, J lost 6 bases, and 5 bases stayed unmatched. CDR1 SGHNT and CDR2 YYREEE come from the germline V gene (reference sequence). This CDR3 reads CASSSWTGGDEKLFF. The CDR3 DNA is TGTGCCAGCAGCTCGTGGACAGGGGGGGATGAAAAACTGTTTTTT.

The rearrangement uses TRBV13 and TRBJ2-5, with 7 bases fitting TRBD1. CDR1 is PRHDT, CDR2 FYEKMQ, per germline (reference sequence). The length of the CDR3 is 15 residues. Losses at the gene ends were 0 bases for V and 6 bases for J; bases not matched to a gene: 7. The CDR3: CASSLGPGGTKTQYF. CDR3 coding DNA: TGTGCCAGCAGCTTAGGTCCAGGGGGTACAAAGACCCAGTACTTC.

CDR3 amino acids: CASSWRLANDEQFF. Written as DNA, the CDR3 is TGCGCCAGCAGCTGGAGACTAGCGAATGATGAGCAGTTCTTC. The chain joins TRBV5-1 to TRBJ2-1; TRBD2 matches 8 bases. This CDR3 has 14 amino acids. J lost 8 bases, V lost 3 bases, and 7 bases had no gene match. CDR1 is SGHRS, CDR2 YFSETQ, per germline.

The rearrangement links TRBV29-1 to TRBJ1-1; 8 nucleotides match TRBD1. The V segment lost 6 bases and the J segment 4 bases; nucleotides outside the gene matches: 13. Germline CDR1 is SQVTM and CDR2 is ANQGSEA. CDR3 length equals 15 residues. CDR3: CSVSSQIGTGTEAFF. As DNA, the CDR3 is TGCAGCGTCTCGAGCCAAATTGGGACAGGCACTGAAGCTTTCTTT.

This chain uses TRBV7-8 with TRBJ2-3; TRBD2 matches at 7 bases. V gave up 3 bases and J gave up 5 bases; unmatched junction bases: 8. The germline gives CDR1 SGHVS, CDR2 FQNEAQ. The CDR3 contains 15 residues. CDR3 loop: CASSFGRVREDTQYF. CDR3 sequence (DNA): TGTGCCAGCAGCTTTGGGAGGGTTCGTGAAGATACGCAGTATTTT.

The table lists this clone with a few counts. The rearrangement uses TRBV5-1 and TRBJ2-3, with TRBD1 identical over 10 bases. This CDR3 contains 16 residues. V trimming: 2 bases; J trimming: 8 bases; junction bases outside the gene matches: 11. Germline loops: CDR1 SGHRS, CDR2 YFSETQ. The CDR3 loop reads CASSFPRDRGPGTQYF. For the CDR3, the DNA is TGCGCCAGCAGCTTTCCCCGGGACAGGGGACCGGGTACGCAGTATTTT.

The chain links TRBV4-2 to TRBJ2-5; D perhaps matches TRBD2 (6 bases). V lost 0 bases to trimming and J lost 5 bases, with 13 bases between them. Germline assignment: CDR1 LGHNA and CDR2 YNFKEQ. The CDR3 runs to 15 residues. CDR3 DNA sequence: TGTGCCAGCAGCCAAGACATGCACAGCGGGGAGACCCAGTACTTC. It codes for CASSQDMHSGETQYF.

This clone was counted only a few times. As DNA, the CDR3 is TGTGCCAGCACTCCTGGGGCATCTCGGCAGTACTTC. It specifies CASTPGASRQYF. The V call is TRBV12-3 or TRBV12-4, the J call TRBJ2-7; D is possibly TRBD1 (5 bases). The CDR3 covers 12 residues. V lost 7 bases and J lost 9, with 16 bases in between.

V and J are TRBV5-1 and TRBJ2-1, with D possibly being TRBD2 (5 bases). Germline loops: CDR1 SGHRS, CDR2 YFSETQ. The CDR3 consists of 15 residues. Between the trimmed V and J ends, which lost 0 bases and 10 bases, there was a span of 17 bases. CDR3 sequence (DNA): TGCGCCAGCAGCTTGGTCGACGGGGAAAACGGAGAGCAGTTCTTC. It yields the protein CASSLVDGENGEQFF.

The chain carries TRBV11-1 and TRBJ2-3, with 8 bases lining up with TRBD2. Germline V CDR1 and CDR2: SGHAT, FQDESV (reference sequence). V was pared by 3 bases and J by 4 bases, with 6 bases of the junction left unmatched. The CDR3 totals 15 residues. The CDR3 sequence: CASSFSGREADTQYF. CDR3 nucleotide sequence: TGTGCCAGCAGCTTCTCCGGGAGGGAGGCAGATACGCAGTATTTT.

The rearrangement joins TRBV9 to TRBJ2-7; D is unresolved. The V end lost 0 bases, the J end lost 6 bases, and 10 bases lay between the germline ends. Germline-derived CDR1 and CDR2 are SGDLS and YYNGEE. The CDR3 runs 13 residues. The CDR3 is CASSVDLGGEQYF. The CDR3 bases are TGTGCCAGCAGCGTAGATCTAGGTGGCGAGCAGTACTTC.

The DNA of the CDR3 is TGTGCCAGCAGGTTAGAACAGGGTTACAATGAGCAGTTCTTC. Translation: CASRLEQGYNEQFF. This chain uses TRBV28 with TRBJ2-1, with TRBD1 as a possible D gene (6 bases). Germline V gene lookup returns CDR1 MDHEN and CDR2 SYDVKM. Trimming cost V 6 bases and J 4 bases, with 13 bases left between them. This CDR3 has 14 amino acids. The complete variable domain, with remaining parts taken from reference TRBV28 and TRBJ2-1, reads DVKVTQSSRYLVKRTGEKVFLECVQDMDHENMFWYRQDPGLGLRLIYFSYDVKMKEKGDIPEGYSVSREKKERFSLILESASTNQTSMYLCASRLEQGYNEQFFGPGTRLTVL.

The chain links TRBV10-3 to TRBJ2-3; 8 positions match TRBD2. Germline lookup yields CDR1 ENHRY and CDR2 SYGVKD. This CDR3 has 14 amino acids. Trimming at V came to 6 bases and at J to 2 bases, leaving 4 bases not matched to a gene. The CDR3 reads CAIRTSEDTDTQYF. CDR3 nucleotide sequence: TGTGCCATCAGGACTAGCGAGGACACAGATACGCAGTATTTT.

This chain connects TRBV6-5 to TRBJ2-7, with TRBD2 as a possible D gene (5 bases). Germline V gene sequence: CDR1 MNHEY, CDR2 SVGAGI. V lost 8 bases and J 3 bases, leaving 14 bases between the germline ends. The CDR3 runs 13 residues. This CDR3 is CASERSRSYEQYF. The CDR3, as DNA: TGTGCCAGCGAGCGGAGCCGGAGCTACGAGCAGTACTTC.

The chain joins TRBV6-6 to TRBJ2-7; 8 positions agree with TRBD1. Germline trimming cut 3 bases from V and 4 bases from J; bases unmatched to any gene: 5. The CDR3 loop spans 14 amino acids. Germline CDR1 is MNHNY and CDR2 is SVGAGI (reference sequence). The CDR3: CASSYVDRGYEQYF. CDR3 DNA sequence: TGTGCCAGCAGTTATGTTGACAGGGGTTACGAGCAGTACTTC.

This clone was picked up one time. The chain carries TRBV24-1 and TRBJ1-2; 7 bases line up with TRBD1. The CDR3 is 15 amino acids. Trimming at V came to 3 bases and at J to 2 bases, leaving 5 bases not matched to a gene. Germline V gene data show CDR1 as KGHDR and CDR2 as SFDVKD. CDR3 in amino acids: CATSDTKTGNYGYTF. The DNA of the CDR3 is TGTGCCACCAGTGATACCAAGACAGGGAACTATGGCTACACCTTC.

The chain employs TRBV19 and TRBJ2-1, with D possibly being TRBD2 (6 bases). The CDR3 covers 15 residues. CDR1 is LNHDA and CDR2 is SQIVND in the germline V gene (reference sequence). V was trimmed by 11 bases and J by 3 bases, leaving 20 bases between them. The CDR3 bases are TGTGCCTGCGCCGGAGGGGACCTACTCTACAATGAGCAGTTCTTC. This sequence encodes CACAGGDLLYNEQFF.